This T cell receptor beta chain was captured by sequencing in a study of T cells in Graves' hyperthyroidism and ophthalmopathy. This clonotype has a count of ten or more. The target antigen is unknown. Study conclusions and caveats: Most thyroid clonotypes expanded above 0.001 appeared in blood too.

The CDR3 contains 13 residues. Deletions cut 3 bases from V and 2 bases from J, with 7 bases between. Germline V gene data show CDR1 as MNHEY and CDR2 as SMNVEV (reference sequence). TCR beta CDR3 regions were amplified from RNA. HTBI primers were the set used in a first-round RT-PCR of the TCR CDR3. MiXCR was run by TCRdb on the multiplex PCR reads, yielding one entry per CDR3 protein. The sample includes under 300,000 distinct CDR3 sequences, roughly 22% of them seen just once. This clonotype was obtained from a man aged 25 to 40 with Graves' ophthalmopathy. Material for sequencing was blood. The chain couples TRBV27 to TRBJ1-2, with a tentative D call TRBD1 (5 bases). CDR3 loop: CASSLSGNYGYTF. DNA for the CDR3: TGTGCCAGCAGTTTGTCAGGGAACTATGGCTACACCTTC.